A selection of T cell receptor beta chains follows, all from one sample in a study of blood T cell repertoires in COVID-19. TCRdb keeps only in-frame clones here, not all; method: immunoSEQ multiplex PCR. The profile covers about 410,000 clones, with 86% appearing a single time and approximately 1.5% taken by the ten largest. Sample: peripheral blood. These receptors came from a woman in her 30s with active or convalescent COVID-19. The CDR3 runs from the conserved cysteine through the conserved F or W. D genes are given only for firm matches. Clone size is stated in some rows and not others, as once, few, many or a class when expanded.

V: TRBV5-1; D: TRBD1; size: NA; J: TRBJ2-2; DNA: TGCGCCAGCAGCTCAGGACCAGGACAGGGGACCACCGGGGAGCTGTTTTTT; CDR3: CASSSGPGQGTTGELFF
V: TRBV18; D: TRBD2; size: NA; J: TRBJ2-1; DNA: TGTGCCAGCTCACCTATCCTAGCGGCCTACAATGAGCAGTTCTTC; CDR3: CASSPILAAYNEQFF
V: TRBV6-4; D: NA; size: once; J: TRBJ2-2; DNA: TGTGCCAGCAGTGCCCAGGCCTCCACCGGGGAGCTGTTTTTT; CDR3: CASSAQASTGELFF
V: TRBV7-9; D: NA; size: NA; J: TRBJ1-1; DNA: TGTGCCAGCAGCTTAGGGGGCACGACTGAAGCTTTCTTT; CDR3: CASSLGGTTEAFF
V: TRBV7-2; D: NA; size: NA; J: TRBJ1-2; DNA: TGTGCCAGCAGCTTAGGGCCCGCGGCCGGCTACACCTTC; CDR3: CASSLGPAAGYTF
V: TRBV9; D: TRBD2; size: NA; J: TRBJ2-5; DNA: TGTGCCAGCAGCGCCGGACTAGCAGAAGAGACCCAGTACTTC; CDR3: CASSAGLAEETQYF
V: TRBV19; D: NA; size: once; J: TRBJ1-5; DNA: TGTGCCAGTAGCCCCAAGGACATCTGGTTCAATCAGCCCCAGCATTTT; CDR3: CASSPKDIWFNQPQHF
V: TRBV9; D: TRBD2; size: NA; J: TRBJ2-3; DNA: TGTGCCAGCAGCGAAGGACTAGCGTCAGATACGCAGTATTTT; CDR3: CASSEGLASDTQYF
V: TRBV4-1; D: TRBD1; size: NA; J: TRBJ1-1; DNA: TGCGCCAGCAGCCACGCGACAGGGCGAGGGAACACTGAAGCTTTCTTT; CDR3: CASSHATGRGNTEAFF
V: TRBV14; D: NA; size: once; J: TRBJ2-1; DNA: TGTGCCAGCAGCCAAGATTTCAGGGGGGATGAGCAGTTCTTC; CDR3: CASSQDFRGDEQFF
V: TRBV2; D: TRBD1; size: NA; J: TRBJ2-5; DNA: TGTGCCAGCAGTGATTCCGGACAGGGGATGGAGACCCAGTACTTC; CDR3: CASSDSGQGMETQYF
V: TRBV15; D: NA; size: NA; J: TRBJ1-1; DNA: TGTGCCACCAGCAGAGGTGATACTGACACTGAAGCTTTCTTT; CDR3: CATSRGDTDTEAFF
V: TRBV5-1; D: NA; size: NA; J: TRBJ2-1; DNA: TGCGCCAGCAGCTGGGCCGAGGGGGGGCCGTGGGAGCAGTTCTTC; CDR3: CASSWAEGGPWEQFF
V: TRBV27; D: TRBD1; size: few; J: TRBJ1-5; DNA: TGTGCCAGCAGTTCAGGGGGCATGAGCAATCAGCCCCAGCATTTT; CDR3: CASSSGGMSNQPQHF
V: TRBV4-1; D: NA; size: NA; J: TRBJ1-5; DNA: TGCGCCAGCAGCCAAGAAGGGGTGCGGCAGGTGAACAATCAGCCCCAGCATTTT; CDR3: CASSQEGVRQVNNQPQHF
V: TRBV2; D: NA; size: NA; J: TRBJ1-4; DNA: TGTGCCAGCAGTGAGAGGACAGTCCTGGCCAGTAATGAAAAACTGTTTTTT; CDR3: CASSERTVLASNEKLFF
V: TRBV24-1; D: TRBD2; size: once; J: TRBJ2-1; DNA: TGTGCCACCAGTGATGGGACTAGCGGAGATTTCTACAATGAGCAGTTCTTC; CDR3: CATSDGTSGDFYNEQFF
V: TRBV3-1/TRBV3-2; D: NA; size: NA; J: TRBJ2-2; DNA: TGTGCCAGCAGCCTGACTAACCGGGGGAACACCGGGGAGCTGTTTTTT; CDR3: CASSLTNRGNTGELFF
V: TRBV7-8; D: TRBD2; size: NA; J: TRBJ2-1; DNA: TGTGCCAGCAGCTCCACTAGCGGGGGTTACAATGAGCAGTTCTTC; CDR3: CASSSTSGGYNEQFF
V: TRBV7-9; D: NA; size: NA; J: TRBJ2-1; DNA: TGTGCCAGCAGCTTAGCCGACTGGGAGCGGACTATCAAGAATGAGCAGTTCTTC; CDR3: CASSLADWERTIKNEQFF
V: TRBV2; D: NA; size: few; J: TRBJ1-4; DNA: TGTGCCAGCAGTGATGGGTTAGGGGAGGATACTGGAAAACTGTTTTTT; CDR3: CASSDGLGEDTGKLFF
V: TRBV7-9; D: TRBD1; size: NA; J: TRBJ1-2; DNA: TGTGCCAGCAGCCCATCCGGGACAGCCTATGGCTACACCTTC; CDR3: CASSPSGTAYGYTF
V: TRBV7-9; D: NA; size: NA; J: TRBJ1-1; DNA: TGTGCCAGCAGCTTTTCGGGGATGTACACTGAAGCTTTCTTT; CDR3: CASSFSGMYTEAFF
V: TRBV19; D: TRBD1; size: NA; J: TRBJ1-2; DNA: TGTGCCAGTAGTATACAGGGGGGACCTTATGGCTACACCTTC; CDR3: CASSIQGGPYGYTF
V: TRBV6-6; D: TRBD1; size: few; J: TRBJ1-2; DNA: TGTGCCAGCACGTTAGGACAGGAAAGGCTCTATAATGGCTACACCTTC; CDR3: CASTLGQERLYNGYTF